Listed here are 9 T cell receptor beta chains from one sample, sequenced in a study of blood T cell repertoires in COVID-19. This table comes from immunoSEQ multiplex PCR, and its TCRdb copy is limited to in-frame clones, with some not included. This sample has tens of thousands of clones; approximately 86% occur once, and the top ten carry over 15%. Sequencing was carried out using peripheral blood. The receptor set was obtained from a woman of 80 years or more with acute or convalescent COVID-19.

This clone was picked up one time. This rearrangement joins TRBV2 to TRBJ1-6; D is unresolved. Germline CDR1 and CDR2: SNHLY and FYNNEI. The CDR3 covers 14 residues. The V gene lost 3 bases and the J gene lost 11 bases, with 14 bases spanning the gap. The CDR3 nucleotides are TGTGCCAGCAGTGAGCGTCGAGAATCGGCACCCCTCCACTTT. Its protein product is CASSERRESAPLHF.

This chain connects TRBV5-5 to TRBJ2-1, with D possibly being TRBD2 (6 bases). The ends were cut back, 5 bases at V and 4 bases at J, with 16 bases in the middle. Per the germline V gene, CDR1 is SGHKS and CDR2 is YYEKEE (reference sequence). The CDR3 covers 15 residues. DNA of the CDR3: TGTGCCAGCAGTTCTCGGGGGTTTGCTTACAATGAGCAGTTCTTC. This encodes CASSSRGFAYNEQFF.

J is TRBJ1-3 and V is TRBV3-1 (or the pseudogene TRBV3-2); 7 nucleotides line up with TRBD1. Germline loops: CDR1 LGHDT, CDR2 YNNKEL (reference sequence). This CDR3 contains 14 residues. Germline trimming cut 5 bases from V and 4 bases from J; bases unmatched to any gene: 5. CDR3 DNA sequence: TGTGCCAGCAGCTATCGGGACAGCGGAAACACCATATATTTT. Encoded protein: CASSYRDSGNTIYF.

The chain carries TRBV15 and TRBJ1-2; D unclear. V was clipped by 5 bases and J by 2 bases, with 12 bases between them. CDR3 length equals 14 residues. In germline, CDR1 is LNHNV, CDR2 YYDKDF (reference sequence). CDR3 region: CATSQADVNYGYTF. CDR3 DNA sequence: TGTGCCACCAGCCAAGCGGACGTAAACTATGGCTACACCTTC.

The CDR3 loop reads CASSQSWTAEAFF. The DNA for the CDR3 is TGTGCCAGCAGCCAGAGCTGGACAGCTGAAGCTTTCTTT. This chain connects TRBV3-1 (or the pseudogene TRBV3-2) to TRBJ1-1; TRBD1 is a possible D gene (6 bases). Germline V CDR1 and CDR2: LGHDT, YNNKEL (reference sequence). V lost 3 bases and J 6 bases, leaving 11 bases between the germline ends. CDR3 length: 13 residues.

The V call is TRBV19, the J call TRBJ1-1; D possibly corresponds to TRBD1 (6 bases). Germline V gene lookup returns CDR1 LNHDA and CDR2 SQIVND (reference sequence). V was pared by 4 bases and J by 1 base, with 10 bases between. This CDR3 is built from 14 residues. Here the CDR3 reads CASSTGQKNTEAFF. For the CDR3, the DNA is TGTGCCAGTAGTACAGGACAGAAGAACACTGAAGCTTTCTTT.

This clone was counted a few times. V and J are TRBV3-1 (or the pseudogene TRBV3-2) and TRBJ1-2; D possibly corresponds to TRBD1 (5 bases). V lost 0 bases to trimming and J lost 5 bases, with 10 bases between them. This CDR3 has 14 amino acids. Germline V gives CDR1 LGHDT, CDR2 YNNKEL (reference sequence). CDR3 in amino acids: CASSQDGGIYGYTF. DNA of the CDR3: TGTGCCAGCAGCCAAGATGGGGGGATATATGGCTACACCTTC.

The V gene is TRBV7-2, the J gene TRBJ2-1, with 8 bases fitting TRBD1. The trim removed 2 bases at V and 7 bases at J, leaving 10 bases unmatched. This CDR3 region has 16 residues. Germline CDR1 and CDR2: SGHTA and FQGNSA. In DNA, the CDR3 is TGTGCCAGCAGCTTAATCTCGCAGGGGGCAAGAAATGAGCAGTTCTTC. Translation: CASSLISQGARNEQFF.

This rearrangement joins TRBV3-1 (or the pseudogene TRBV3-2) to TRBJ2-7; D ambiguous. The CDR3 runs to 11 residues. Germline CDR1 and CDR2: LGHDT and YNNKEL (reference sequence). Trimming left V 5 bases short and J 3 bases short, with 5 bases between. This CDR3 reads CASSFNYEQYF. The CDR3 DNA reads as TGTGCCAGCAGCTTCAACTACGAGCAGTACTTC.